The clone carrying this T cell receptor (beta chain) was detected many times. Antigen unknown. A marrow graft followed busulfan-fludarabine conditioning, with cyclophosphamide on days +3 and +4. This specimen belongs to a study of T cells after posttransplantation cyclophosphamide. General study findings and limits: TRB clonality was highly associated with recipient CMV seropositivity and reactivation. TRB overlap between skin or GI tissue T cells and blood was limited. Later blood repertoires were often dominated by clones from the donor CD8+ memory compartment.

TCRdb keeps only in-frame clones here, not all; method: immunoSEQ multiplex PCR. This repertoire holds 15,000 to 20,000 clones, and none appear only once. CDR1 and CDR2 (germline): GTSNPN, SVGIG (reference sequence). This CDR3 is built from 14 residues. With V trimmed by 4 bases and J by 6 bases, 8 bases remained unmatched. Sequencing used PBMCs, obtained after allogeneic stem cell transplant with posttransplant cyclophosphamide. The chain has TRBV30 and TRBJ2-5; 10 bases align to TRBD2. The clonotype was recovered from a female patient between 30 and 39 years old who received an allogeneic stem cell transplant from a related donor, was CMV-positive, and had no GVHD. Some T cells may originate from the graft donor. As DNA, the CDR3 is TGTGCCTGGACTAGGGCTAGCGGGAGACAGACCCAGTACTTC. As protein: CAWTRASGRQTQYF.